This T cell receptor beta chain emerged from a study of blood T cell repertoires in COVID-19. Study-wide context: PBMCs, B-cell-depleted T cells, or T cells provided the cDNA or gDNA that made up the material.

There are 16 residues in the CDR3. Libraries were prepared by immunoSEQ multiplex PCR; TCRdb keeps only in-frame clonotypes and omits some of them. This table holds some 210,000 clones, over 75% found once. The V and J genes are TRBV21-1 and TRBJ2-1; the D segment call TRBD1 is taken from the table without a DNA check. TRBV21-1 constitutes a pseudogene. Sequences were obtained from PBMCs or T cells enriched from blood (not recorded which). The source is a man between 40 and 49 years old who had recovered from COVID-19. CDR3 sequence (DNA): TGTGCCAGCAGTCGAGACAAGGGGCTGGCCTACAATGAGCAGTTCTTC. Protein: CASSRDKGLAYNEQFF.